The clone carrying this T cell receptor (beta chain) was counted many times. The antigen remains unidentified. These data come from a study of blood T cells in healthy people across ages. V was clipped by 0 bases and J by 0 bases, with 7 bases between them. Germline lookup yields CDR1 PRHDT and CDR2 FYEKMQ (reference sequence). The CDR3 covers 15 residues. Overall study findings and caveats: A roughly linear fall in TCR beta diversity per million T cells was seen with increasing age.

Combining a sample-barcoded 5' primer with a J-beta primer mix, a second PCR ran for about 7 to 11 cycles. TCRdb fed the 5' RACE reads into MiXCR, producing one record per CDR3 protein. Counted here are 730,000 or so distinct CDR3 sequences, around 46% occurring once; the ten biggest clones make up more than 20%. The chain couples TRBV13 to TRBJ2-3; D is unclear. The specimen was blood. The TCR was taken from a woman between 55 and 75 years old in good health. The CDR3 DNA sequence: TGTGCCAGCAGCTTAGGTCAAGATAGCACAGATACGCAGTATTTT. Amino acid sequence: CASSLGQDSTDTQYF. The full variable domain, with the rest looked up from reference TRBV13 and TRBJ2-3, is AAGVIQSPRHLIKEKRETATLKCYPIPRHDTVYWYQQGPGQDPQFLISFYEKMQSDKGSIPDRFSAQQFSDYHSELNMSSLELGDSALYFCASSLGQDSTDTQYFGPGTRLTVL.